This T cell receptor (beta chain) was sequenced in a study of persistence of HIV-infected CD4 T cells. Study results and caveats: TCRbeta richness was lower in CMV- and Gag-responding cells than in anti-CD3/anti-CD28-responding cells.

V shed 0 bases and J shed 1 base, with 13 bases lying between them. The germline gives CDR1 MNHNY, CDR2 SVGAGI (reference sequence). The CDR3 has 16 residues. The immunoSEQ assay was version 4, run in survey mode. Genomic DNA was diluted to around 10 ng/uL, up to 1 ug per sample. Method: immunoSEQ multiplex PCR; TCRdb's copy keeps in-frame clones and lacks some. Of 40,000 or so clones listed, about nine tenths are singletons. Worth noting for this clone: What it recognizes is unknown.

This nonspecific control used anti-CD3/anti-CD28 bead stimulation of CD4+ T cells. Sorting selected CD4+ T cells upregulating both CD40 ligand and CD69. This receptor was obtained from an adult woman with HIV who was CMV-seropositive. This chain uses TRBV6-6 with TRBJ2-7, with a possible D match to TRBD1 (5 bases). The sequencing used CD4+ T cells sorted from PBMCs after roughly 20-hour stimulation, collected from a patient who received antiretroviral therapy. Written as DNA, the CDR3 is TGTGCCAGCAGTTACTCGAAGCAGGGATGGTCCTACGAGCAGTACTTC. Amino acids: CASSYSKQGWSYEQYF.